The source of this T cell receptor (beta chain) is a study of shared clonotypes between healthy human individuals. General study findings and limits: Approximately 4.6% of naive CD4 clonotypes were common to several donors.

Donors were healthy HIV-negative adults without recent acute infections or vaccinations. It was into CD45RA+ naive and CD45RA-negative memory subsets that the CD4+ cells were split. With respect to this clone: Its target is not known.

The input for sorted-subset replicate PCRs was roughly 180 ng DNA, 25,000 to 30,000 T cell genomes. Method: immunoSEQ multiplex PCR; TCRdb's copy keeps in-frame clones and lacks some. This table holds roughly 2.2 million clones, 85% to 95% found once. Germline V gene sequence: CDR1 MDHEN, CDR2 SYDVKM. The CDR3 has 17 residues. The V and J ends lost 2 bases and 2 bases respectively, with 19 bases between them. This receptor was taken from a man between 18 and 35 years old in good health. Some clones in this sample may be carry-over from other donors' samples. This chain connects TRBV28 to TRBJ2-7, with D perhaps TRBD2 (6 bases). The specimen sequenced was naive CD4+ T cells from PBMCs. Stated subset: CD45RA+ positively selected. CDR3 bases: TGTGCCAGCAGTTTACCGATCACTTTAGCGGCCACCTACGAGCAGTACTTC. This gives the protein CASSLPITLAATYEQYF. Full variable domain (rest looked up from reference TRBV28 and TRBJ2-7): DVKVTQSSRYLVKRTGEKVFLECVQDMDHENMFWYRQDPGLGLRLIYFSYDVKMKEKGDIPEGYSVSREKKERFSLILESASTNQTSMYLCASSLPITLAATYEQYFGPGTRLTVT.